This T cell receptor (beta chain) was sequenced in a study of T cell changes during pregnancy in multiple sclerosis. V lost 5 bases to trimming and J lost 3 bases; unmatched junction nucleotides: 8. The CDR3 is made up of 15 amino acids. Germline lookup yields CDR1 MNHEY and CDR2 SVGAGI. Method: immunoSEQ multiplex PCR; TCRdb's copy keeps in-frame clones and lacks some. The sample lists under 50,000 clones, about 91% seen once, with less than 3.5% in the top ten. Here the sequenced sample was CD8+ T cells from peripheral blood mononuclear cells, taken in the second trimester of pregnancy. The chain uses TRBV6-5 and TRBJ2-7; 9 nucleotides line up with TRBD1. The source is a female donor with multiple sclerosis, enrolled in a pregnancy study. The CDR3 protein is CASSPGTGLFYEQYF. Written as DNA, the CDR3 is TGTGCCAGCAGTCCCGGGACAGGGCTATTCTACGAGCAGTACTTC.